These T cell receptor beta chains were read from a single sample in a study of T cells in Graves' hyperthyroidism and ophthalmopathy. TCRdb ran MiXCR on the multiplex PCR reads and lists one entry per CDR3 protein. The sample holds a few hundred thousand distinct CDR3 sequences, roughly 22% seen once. Sequencing used blood. These receptors all come from a man under 40 with Graves' ophthalmopathy. CDR3s include the opening cysteine and the closing phenylalanine or tryptophan. A D gene is named only where the DNA matches it firmly. Size tells how often a clone was seen (once, few, many) or the class of an expanded clone, and some rows leave it out.

V gene: TRBV2
clone size: few
J gene: TRBJ2-5
D gene: TRBD1
CDR3 protein: CASSQQGARGETQYF
CDR3 DNA: TGTGCCAGCAGTCAACAGGGGGCGCGGGGAGAGACCCAGTACTTC

V gene: TRBV3-1
clone size: few
J gene: TRBJ2-7
D gene: .
CDR3 protein: CASSQDPGTTYEQYF
CDR3 DNA: TGTGCCAGCAGCCAAGATCCCGGGACAACCTACGAGCAGTACTTC

V gene: TRBV10-3
clone size: few
J gene: TRBJ2-1
D gene: TRBD2
CDR3 protein: CAISGSGREVTYNEQFF
CDR3 DNA: TGTGCCATCAGTGGTAGCGGGAGAGAGGTGACCTACAATGAGCAGTTCTTC

V gene: TRBV18
clone size: few
J gene: TRBJ2-3
D gene: TRBD1
CDR3 protein: CASSLRTGITDTQYF
CDR3 DNA: TGTGCCAGCTCACTGAGGACAGGGATTACAGATACGCAGTATTTT

V gene: TRBV10-3
clone size: few
J gene: TRBJ2-7
D gene: .
CDR3 protein: CAISSDRSTYEQYF
CDR3 DNA: TGTGCCATCAGCAGCGACCGGTCCACCTACGAGCAGTACTTC

V gene: TRBV7-8
clone size: .
J gene: TRBJ2-1
D gene: .
CDR3 protein: CASSLESDYYNEQFF
CDR3 DNA: TGTGCCAGCAGCTTAGAATCGGACTACTACAATGAGCAGTTCTTC

V gene: TRBV30
clone size: many
J gene: TRBJ1-1
D gene: TRBD1
CDR3 protein: CAWREGAWTEAFF
CDR3 DNA: TGTGCCTGGAGAGAGGGGGCATGGACTGAAGCTTTCTTT

V gene: TRBV6-1
clone size: many
J gene: TRBJ2-1
D gene: TRBD2
CDR3 protein: CASSKPGLAGGEQFF
CDR3 DNA: TGTGCCAGCAGTAAACCGGGACTAGCGGGAGGTGAGCAGTTCTTC

V gene: TRBV20-1
clone size: .
J gene: TRBJ2-1
D gene: TRBD1
CDR3 protein: CSAPVRDSPNEQFF
CDR3 DNA: TGCAGTGCCCCAGTCCGGGACAGCCCGAATGAGCAGTTCTTC

V gene: TRBV20-1
clone size: .
J gene: TRBJ2-4
D gene: TRBD1
CDR3 protein: CSAREIPTGDIQYF
CDR3 DNA: TGCAGTGCTAGAGAGATACCCACAGGGGACATTCAGTACTTC

V gene: TRBV3-1
clone size: many
J gene: TRBJ1-6
D gene: .
CDR3 protein: CASSPEFNNSPLHF
CDR3 DNA: TGTGCCAGCAGTCCGGAATTTAATAATTCACCCCTCCACTTT